These T cell receptor beta chains were read from a single sample in a study of glioma-infiltrating T cells after dendritic cell vaccination. The table came from immunoSEQ multiplex PCR; TCRdb's copy has only in-frame clones and leaves some out. The sample lists 60,000 or so clones, around nine tenths occurring once. The specimen comprised blood, sampled after dendritic cell vaccination. These receptors all come from a human donor with glioblastoma. CDR3s include the opening cysteine and the closing phenylalanine or tryptophan. Fields, in order: D gene, clone size, J gene, V gene, CDR3 protein, CDR3 DNA. The D gene is left open where the match is weak. Clone sizes are given selectively: once, few, many, or a class where the clone is expanded.

>TRBD2|once|TRBJ2-1|TRBV19
CASSIQRSSGMMYNEQFF
TGTGCCAGTAGTATACAGCGTAGTAGCGGGATGATGTACAATGAGCAGTTCTTC
>-|-|TRBJ1-4|TRBV7-2
CASSLWQGNEKLFF
TGTGCCAGCAGCTTGTGGCAGGGTAATGAAAAACTGTTTTTT
>-|-|TRBJ1-1|TRBV19
CASSITVRVGAFF
TGTGCCAGTAGTATTACGGTACGGGTAGGAGCTTTCTTT
>TRBD1|-|TRBJ1-2|TRBV18
CASSPGQQGYGYTF
TGTGCCAGCTCACCGGGTCAACAGGGGTATGGCTACACCTTC
>-|-|TRBJ1-2|TRBV2
CASTEGGANYGYTF
TGTGCCAGCACCGAGGGGGGGGCTAACTATGGCTACACCTTC
>TRBD1|-|TRBJ1-5|TRBV5-1
CASSFTGDSNQPQHF
TGCGCCAGCAGCTTTACAGGGGATAGCAATCAGCCCCAGCATTTT
>-|-|TRBJ2-7|TRBV27
CASSYQGNSYEQYF
TGTGCCAGCAGTTACCAGGGAAACTCCTACGAGCAGTACTTC
>TRBD1|-|TRBJ2-1|TRBV18
CASSPPSRGPMNEQFF
TGTGCCAGCTCACCACCGTCCAGGGGGCCTATGAATGAGCAGTTCTTC
>TRBD2|few|TRBJ2-3|TRBV6-5
CASSSLAGYTDTQYF
TGTGCCAGCAGTTCCCTAGCGGGATACACAGATACGCAGTATTTT
>-|-|TRBJ2-7|TRBV21-1
CASSKVASLYEQYF
TGTGCCAGCAGCAAAGTAGCGTCCCTCTACGAGCAGTACTTC
>-|-|TRBJ2-7|TRBV21-1
CASSKSEPGTGSYEQYF
TGTGCCAGCAGCAAATCAGAGCCGGGGACAGGGTCCTACGAGCAGTACTTC
>-|-|TRBJ2-7|TRBV6-5
CASSSERGHQYF
TGTGCCAGCAGTTCCGAGAGAGGGCATCAGTACTTC
>-|-|TRBJ2-3|TRBV9
CASSVVGGQGDTQYF
TGTGCCAGCAGCGTGGTGGGGGGGCAGGGGGATACGCAGTATTTT
>-|-|TRBJ2-2|TRBV9
CASSVGLVALGELFF
TGTGCCAGCAGCGTAGGTCTAGTTGCGCTGGGGGAGCTGTTTTTT
>-|-|TRBJ2-7|TRBV30
CAWRDSPYEQYF
TGTGCCTGGAGGGACAGCCCCTACGAGCAGTACTTC
>-|-|TRBJ2-5|TRBV19
CASSMSQETQYF
TGTGCCAGTAGTATGAGCCAAGAGACCCAGTACTTC
>-|-|TRBJ1-6|TRBV4-3
CASSQDPRINSPLHF
TGCGCCAGCAGCCAAGATCCCAGAATTAATTCACCCCTCCACTTT
>TRBD1|-|TRBJ1-2|TRBV7-2
CASSQGAYYGYTF
TGTGCCAGCAGCCAGGGGGCTTATTATGGCTACACCTTC
>TRBD1|-|TRBJ1-5|TRBV30
CAWRTGTGNQPQHF
TGTGCCTGGAGAACCGGGACAGGGAATCAGCCCCAGCATTTT
>TRBD2|-|TRBJ2-3|TRBV4-2
CASSQELGGTDTQYF
TGTGCCAGCAGCCAAGAGTTGGGGGGGACAGATACGCAGTATTTT
>TRBD2|-|TRBJ2-3|TRBV5-6
CASSFRLAGSTDTQYF
TGTGCCAGCAGCTTCCGACTAGCGGGAAGCACAGATACGCAGTATTTT
>TRBD1|few|TRBJ2-3|TRBV11-2
CASSSHRGKTDTQYF
TGTGCCAGCAGCTCACACAGGGGGAAGACAGATACGCAGTATTTT
>-|-|TRBJ1-1|TRBV4-1
CASSQARGGGTEAFF
TGCGCCAGCAGCCAAGCGCGGGGCGGTGGCACTGAAGCTTTCTTT
>TRBD1|-|TRBJ1-1|TRBV6-1
CASSERQGRGFGTEAFF
TGTGCCAGCAGTGAGAGACAGGGAAGGGGGTTTGGGACTGAAGCTTTCTTT
>TRBD1|-|TRBJ1-2|TRBV29-1
CSVARTGTNYGYTF
TGCAGCGTGGCAAGGACAGGTACTAACTATGGCTACACCTTC
>-|-|TRBJ2-5|TRBV30
CASYRRTEETQYF
TGTGCCTCATACCGACGGACAGAAGAGACCCAGTACTTC
>-|-|TRBJ1-6|TRBV10-2
CASSELVQGRSPLHF
TGCGCCAGCAGTGAGTTGGTACAGGGACGTTCACCCCTCCACTTT
>TRBD1|few|TRBJ1-2|TRBV2
CASSPTGGREGYTF
TGTGCCAGCAGTCCGACAGGGGGCCGGGAAGGCTACACCTTC
>TRBD2|-|TRBJ2-1|TRBV11-2
CASTTPGTSGRELF
TGTGCCAGCACCACCCCCGGGACTAGCGGGAGGGAACTCTTC
>TRBD2|-|TRBJ2-5|TRBV7-2
CASSSVRRGETQYF
TGTGCCAGCAGCTCCGTGCGGCGGGGGGAGACCCAGTACTTC
>TRBD2|-|TRBJ2-7|TRBV11-3
CASSLGGGSYEQYF
TGTGCCAGCAGCTTAGGCGGCGGGAGTTACGAGCAGTACTTC
>-|-|TRBJ2-1|TRBV5-1
CASSLDTYNEQFF
TGCGCCAGCAGCCTGGACACCTACAATGAGCAGTTCTTC
>-|-|TRBJ2-7|TRBV11-2
CASSLRGRGYEQYF
TGTGCCAGCAGCTTGCGGGGAAGGGGTTACGAGCAGTACTTC
>TRBD2|-|TRBJ2-3|TRBV6-1
CASSEVLAEITDTQYF
TGTGCCAGCAGTGAAGTCCTAGCGGAGATCACAGATACGCAGTATTTT
>TRBD1|-|TRBJ1-2|TRBV25-1
CASSDPNPWTGGNYGYTF
TGTGCCAGCAGTGATCCTAATCCCTGGACAGGGGGGAACTATGGCTACACCTTC
>TRBD2|-|TRBJ2-1|TRBV11-3
CASSFERGRLNEQFF
TGTGCCAGCAGCTTCGAGCGGGGTAGGCTCAATGAGCAGTTCTTC
>-|-|TRBJ2-7|TRBV7-6
CASSAYSYEQYF
TGTGCCAGCAGCGCCTACAGCTACGAGCAGTACTTC
>-|-|TRBJ1-2|TRBV18
CASSLMSGEDGYTF
TGTGCCAGCTCACTTATGTCGGGGGAGGACGGCTACACCTTC
>TRBD1|-|TRBJ1-2|TRBV19
CASSIGTGAPYGYTF
TGTGCCAGTAGTATTGGAACAGGGGCGCCCTATGGCTACACCTTC
>-|-|TRBJ1-2|TRBV9
CASSAQGGTGGSGYTF
TGTGCCAGCAGCGCTCAAGGGGGGACGGGAGGCAGTGGCTACACCTTC
>TRBD2|once|TRBJ2-7|TRBV11-3
CASSLGRLAAHVSYEQYF
TGTGCCAGCAGCTTAGGGCGTCTAGCGGCCCACGTTTCCTACGAGCAGTACTTC
>-|-|TRBJ1-2|TRBV15
CATSGGRNYGYTF
TGTGCCACCAGCGGCGGAAGGAACTATGGCTACACCTTC
>-|-|TRBJ1-2|TRBV9
CASSPTNGEGYTF
TGTGCCAGCAGCCCCACCAACGGAGAAGGCTACACCTTC
>-|-|TRBJ1-3|TRBV19
CASSTRGIRSGNTIYF
TGTGCCAGTAGTACTAGAGGGATTCGGTCTGGAAACACCATATATTTT
>-|-|TRBJ1-1|TRBV18
CASSSTGRGGNTEAFF
TGTGCCAGCTCATCGACAGGTCGTGGGGGTAACACTGAAGCTTTCTTT
>TRBD1|few|TRBJ2-5|TRBV19
CASSISGQAGETQYF
TGTGCCAGTAGTATATCGGGACAGGCCGGAGAGACCCAGTACTTC
>TRBD2|-|TRBJ2-1|TRBV5-1
CASSLEPSGVGEQFF
TGCGCCAGCAGCTTGGAACCTAGCGGGGTCGGTGAGCAGTTCTTC
>TRBD2|-|TRBJ2-7|TRBV15
CATARLANYEQYF
TGTGCCACCGCCCGACTAGCGAACTACGAGCAGTACTTC
>-|-|TRBJ1-6|TRBV6-5
CASSSTGYYNSPLHF
TGTGCCAGCAGTTCAACAGGGTACTATAATTCCCCCCTCCACTTT
>-|-|TRBJ2-1|TRBV5-1
CASSFWSYNEQFF
TGCGCCAGCAGCTTCTGGAGCTACAATGAGCAGTTCTTC
>-|-|TRBJ2-7|TRBV4-2
CASSQVGNAAGEQYF
TGTGCCAGCAGCCAGGTAGGGAACGCGGCAGGGGAGCAGTACTTC
>TRBD1|-|TRBJ2-7|TRBV11-2
CASSSDRDEQYF
TGTGCCAGCAGCTCCGACAGGGACGAGCAGTACTTC
>-|-|TRBJ2-3|TRBV21-1
CARNLKISGSTDTQYF
TGTGCCAGGAACCTTAAAATTAGCGGCAGCACAGATACGCAGTATTTT
>-|-|TRBJ2-4|TRBV30
CAWSLPGAGNIQYF
TGTGCCTGGAGCCTTCCGGGAGCCGGGAACATTCAGTACTTC